This T cell receptor (beta chain) is drawn from a study of blood T cell repertoires in COVID-19. Profiling relied on immunoSEQ multiplex PCR, and the TCRdb table lists in-frame clones only, not all of them. The sample shows some 220,000 clones, roughly 85% of them seen only once. Trimming removed 0 bases from V and 4 bases from J; junction bases left unmatched: 6. Germline V gene lookup returns CDR1 MNHEY and CDR2 SVGAGI. The CDR3 sequence is 16 residues long. The sequence derives from a woman in her sixties or seventies with COVID-19, enrolled during active disease. The rearrangement joins TRBV6-5 to TRBJ2-1; 7 bases match TRBD2. Sequencing used peripheral blood. The CDR3 is CASSYSPTSRYNEQFF. In DNA, the CDR3 is TGTGCCAGCAGTTACTCGCCGACTAGCCGATACAATGAGCAGTTCTTC.